Below, 19 T cell receptor beta chains from the same sample are listed, as sequenced in a study of blood T cell repertoires in COVID-19. Repertoires were generated with immunoSEQ multiplex PCR, while TCRdb's copy carries only in-frame clones and drops some. In the table there are roughly 250,000 clones, about 83% of which are singletons. What was sequenced was peripheral blood. All receptors come from a man in his fifties with acute or convalescent COVID-19.

The chain is built from TRBV10-3 and TRBJ2-2, with a possible D match to TRBD2 (6 bases). The CDR3 contains 13 residues. Per germline, CDR1 ENHRY and CDR2 SYGVKD. Deletions cut 10 bases from V and 6 bases from J, with 15 bases between. CDR3 in amino acids: CATESGAAGELFF. The CDR3 nucleotides are TGTGCCACCGAGTCGGGAGCCGCCGGGGAGCTGTTTTTT.

The V gene is TRBV7-8, the J gene TRBJ1-1; tentatively, D is TRBD1 (6 bases). V was shortened by 5 bases and J by 1 base, with 11 bases between the two germline ends. Germline-derived CDR1 and CDR2 are SGHVS and FQNEAQ. There are 14 residues in the CDR3. Here the CDR3 reads CASSPPDRNTEAFF. DNA of the CDR3: TGTGCCAGCAGCCCGCCGGACAGGAACACTGAAGCTTTCTTT.

The rearrangement uses TRBV7-8 and TRBJ2-7; maybe TRBD1 (6 bases). The CDR3 is 16 amino acids. CDR1 SGHVS and CDR2 FQNEAQ come from the germline V gene. V was trimmed by 5 bases and J by 1 base, leaving 18 bases between them. CDR3 region: CASSNSPDSRSYEQYF. DNA for the CDR3: TGTGCCAGCAGCAATTCGCCGGACAGCCGATCCTACGAGCAGTACTTC.

The chain uses TRBV5-1 and TRBJ2-5; D is ambiguous. The CDR3 is 15 residues long. The V end was cut by 1 base, the J end by 3 bases, with 13 bases between. CDR1 is SGHRS and CDR2 is YFSETQ in the germline V gene. CDR3 protein: CASSLSPVGEETQYF. The CDR3 DNA reads TGCGCCAGCAGCTTGTCACCGGTCGGAGAAGAGACCCAGTACTTC.

The chain combines TRBV3-1 (or the pseudogene TRBV3-2) with TRBJ1-2, with 9 bases that match TRBD1. This CDR3 has 15 amino acids. Germline CDR1 is LGHDT and CDR2 is YNNKEL (reference sequence). V shed 3 bases, J shed 4 bases, and the junction held 6 bases outside the gene matches. The CDR3 protein is CASSHQGQGSYGYTF. DNA for the CDR3: TGTGCCAGCAGCCATCAGGGACAGGGTTCCTATGGCTACACCTTC.

The chain uses TRBV4-2 and TRBJ2-7, with D tentatively TRBD2 (5 bases). The germline CDR1 and CDR2 sequences are LGHNA and YNFKEQ. Trimming left V 0 bases short and J 2 bases short, with 11 bases between. The CDR3 covers 15 residues. CDR3: CASSQDSDGTYEQYF. The CDR3 region has the DNA TGTGCCAGCAGCCAAGATAGCGACGGCACCTACGAGCAGTACTTC.

V gene TRBV18 combines with J gene TRBJ2-7, with a possible D match to TRBD1 (5 bases). Germline V lookup: CDR1 KGHSH, CDR2 LQKENI. Trimming cost V 3 bases and J 3 bases, with 9 bases left between them. The CDR3 has 13 residues. The CDR3 sequence is CASSPSQGYEQYF. CDR3 coding DNA: TGTGCCAGCTCACCTAGTCAGGGCTACGAGCAGTACTTC. Looking up the rest from reference TRBV18 and TRBJ2-7 gives the full variable domain: NAGVMQNPRHLVRRRGQEARLRCSPMKGHSHVYWYRQLPEEGLKFMVYLQKENIIDESGMPKERFSAEFPKEGPSILRIQQVVRGDSAAYFCASSPSQGYEQYFGPGTRLTVT.

The rearrangement joins TRBV6-5 to TRBJ2-1; 12 nucleotides align to TRBD2. V trimming: 5 bases; J trimming: 11 bases; junction bases outside the gene matches: 10. The CDR3 totals 15 residues. Germline CDR1 is MNHEY and CDR2 is SVGAGI. This CDR3 is CASSRTSGTLGKQFF. The CDR3 coding sequence is TGTGCCAGCAGTCGGACTAGCGGGACCCTCGGAAAGCAGTTCTTC.

The chain carries TRBV9 and TRBJ1-4, with 8 bases matching TRBD1. CDR1 is SGDLS, CDR2 YYNGEE, per germline. With 5 bases clipped from V and 6 bases from J, the junction kept 6 bases outside the gene matches. The CDR3 has 14 amino acids. The CDR3 reads CASSRQGWDEKLFF. In DNA, the CDR3 is TGTGCCAGCAGTCGACAGGGGTGGGATGAAAAACTGTTTTTT.

The gene calls are TRBV6-2 or TRBV6-3 and TRBJ1-2; D is ambiguous. This CDR3 spans 11 amino acids. With 5 bases removed from V and 8 bases from J, the gap between germline ends came to 9 bases. Looked up from germline, CDR1 is MNHEY and CDR2 is SVGEGT. The CDR3 is CASSTAQGYTF. The CDR3 DNA reads as TGTGCCAGCAGTACAGCTCAAGGCTACACCTTC.

The rearrangement joins TRBV7-9 to TRBJ1-6, with a weak D call TRBD1 (6 bases). In germline, CDR1 is SEHNR, CDR2 FQNEAQ (reference sequence). Trimming took 3 bases from V and 0 from J, leaving 12 bases between them. The CDR3 extends over 17 amino acids. CDR3 sequence reads: CASSLPDSSSYNSPLHF. CDR3 DNA: TGTGCCAGCAGCTTGCCGGACAGTTCCTCCTATAATTCACCCCTCCACTTT.

DNA of the CDR3: TGTGCCAGCCTAGGCCAGTACACAGATACGCAGTATTTT. This sequence encodes CASLGQYTDTQYF. The rearrangement uses TRBV5-8 and TRBJ2-3; D is ambiguous. V shed 7 bases and J shed 2 bases, with 11 bases lying between them. Germline V gene lookup returns CDR1 SGHTS and CDR2 YDEGEE. The CDR3 length is 13 residues.

This chain links TRBV4-1 with TRBJ2-2; D gene unclear. The ends were cut back, 0 bases at V and 1 base at J, with 3 bases in the middle. Looked up from germline, CDR1 is MGHRA and CDR2 is YSYEKL. The CDR3 runs to 14 residues. The CDR3 reads CASSQEQNTGELFF. CDR3 coding DNA: TGCGCCAGCAGCCAAGAACAGAACACCGGGGAGCTGTTTTTT.

The V and J genes are TRBV30 and TRBJ2-7; TRBD1 is a possible D gene (6 bases). V was cut by 4 bases and J by 0 bases, with 13 bases left in between. The CDR3 totals 14 residues. Germline CDR1 and CDR2: GTSNPN and SVGIG (reference sequence). The CDR3 DNA sequence: TGTGCCTGGAACCGGGACACCCACTCCTACGAGCAGTACTTC. Translated, it gives CAWNRDTHSYEQYF.

This chain joins TRBV5-5 and TRBJ1-1, with D maybe TRBD1 (6 bases). CDR1 and CDR2 (germline): SGHKS, YYEKEE (reference sequence). Trimming removed 2 bases from V and 1 base from J, with 12 bases in between. CDR3 length equals 15 residues. The chain's CDR3 is CASSFTVTGNTEAFF. For the CDR3, the DNA is TGTGCCAGCAGCTTTACCGTGACAGGGAACACTGAAGCTTTCTTT.

The chain couples TRBV4-1 to TRBJ2-1; TRBD2 might be the D (6 bases). Between the trimmed V and J ends, which lost 0 bases and 1 base, there was a span of 13 bases. The CDR3 totals 17 residues. CDR1 is MGHRA, CDR2 YSYEKL, per germline. The chain's CDR3 is CASSQESSSASYNEQFF. CDR3 DNA sequence: TGCGCCAGCAGCCAAGAGAGCTCTAGCGCTTCCTACAATGAGCAGTTCTTC.

This sequence joins TRBV30 and TRBJ2-1; 7 bases are a match to TRBD2. The germline V gene has CDR1 GTSNPN and CDR2 SVGIG (reference sequence). After removal of 2 bases from V and 4 bases from J, the junction contained 2 bases not matched to a gene. The CDR3 has 13 residues. The DNA for the CDR3 is TGTGCCTGGAGTTACGGGGGGTACAATGAGCAGTTCTTC. Its protein is CAWSYGGYNEQFF. Full variable domain (outside the CDR3, taken from reference TRBV30 and TRBJ2-1): SQTIHQWPATLVQPVGSPLSLECTVEGTSNPNLYWYRQAAGRGLQLLFYSVGIGQISSEVPQNLSASRPQDRQFILSSKKLLLSDSGFYLCAWSYGGYNEQFFGPGTRLTVL.

The chain couples TRBV7-6 to TRBJ2-5; 10 bases agree with TRBD1. V gave up 5 bases and J gave up 4 bases; unmatched junction bases: 10. Per germline, CDR1 SGHVS and CDR2 FNYEAQ. The CDR3 sequence is 16 residues long. CDR3 sequence reads: CASSAEGTGVRETQYF. CDR3 coding DNA: TGTGCCAGCAGCGCGGAAGGGACAGGGGTCAGAGAGACCCAGTACTTC.

The chain has TRBV13 and TRBJ2-7; 9 nucleotides align to TRBD1. This CDR3 contains 15 residues. V trimming: 0 bases; J trimming: 2 bases; junction bases outside the gene matches: 2. Looked up from germline, CDR1 is PRHDT and CDR2 is FYEKMQ (reference sequence). CDR3 region: CASSLGGTGTYEQYF. Here the CDR3 DNA reads TGTGCCAGCAGCTTAGGGGGGACAGGGACCTACGAGCAGTACTTC.